This TCR beta chain was sequenced in a study of T cell responses to AZD1222 COVID-19 vaccine. The data were produced by immunoSEQ multiplex PCR, yet TCRdb's version contains in-frame clones alone and is incomplete. The sample holds around 180,000 clones; over 75% are singletons and the top ten take roughly 3.1%. Trimming shortened V by 1 base and J by 6 bases, and 10 bases separated the two germline ends. The germline gives CDR1 SGHVS, CDR2 FQNEAQ. The CDR3 contains 15 residues. This specimen was peripheral blood, taken on day 0 of AZD1222 vaccination. The chain joins TRBV7-8 to TRBJ1-6; D uncertain. This TCR came from an adult in good health. This CDR3 is CASSLGRQSNSPLHF. The CDR3 DNA follows: TGTGCCAGCAGCTTAGGGCGGCAGAGTAATTCACCCCTCCACTTT.